This is a list of T cell receptor beta chains from one sample in a study of T-cell memory formation after mild COVID-19. One entry per CDR3 protein results from TCRdb running MiXCR on the 5' RACE reads. The data show just under 550,000 distinct CDR3 sequences, 20% seen once. Sequencing used PBMCs or a T cell subset sorted from them (not recorded which). The receptors originated from an adult woman who had mild COVID-19 (a few samples of this study predate the infection). Cell type and time point are not known. Each CDR3 is given with its conserved first and last residue. A D gene is named only where the DNA matches it firmly. Clone size is not always given. Where it is, it says once, few, many or a class for expanded clones.

CDR3nt	CDR3aa	abundance	j_gene	d_gene	v_gene
TGCGCCAGCAGCGCCCAGACGGGACAAGAGACCCAGTACTTC	CASSAQTGQETQYF	few	TRBJ2-5	NA	TRBV5-1
TGTGCCAGCAGCTTAGTTGGTGTCGGCGGACAGGGGGTCTCCTACGAGCAGTACTTC	CASSLVGVGGQGVSYEQYF	once	TRBJ2-7	TRBD1	TRBV7-9
TGTGCCAGCAGCTTAGCCGTTGCCACTGAAGCTTTCTTT	CASSLAVATEAFF	few	TRBJ1-1	NA	TRBV7-9
TGCAGTGCTAGCCGCGCTTACGAGCAGTACTTC	CSASRAYEQYF	few	TRBJ2-7	NA	TRBV20-1
TGTGCCAGCAGGCGTACTGAGGATCAGCCCCAGCATTTT	CASRRTEDQPQHF	NA	TRBJ1-5	NA	TRBV6-6
TGTGCCAGCAGCCCCGGGACAGGGGGAGTGAACACCATATATTTT	CASSPGTGGVNTIYF	many	TRBJ1-3	TRBD1	TRBV12-3/TRBV12-4
TGCGCCAGCAGCTTGGACAGGGGAAGATTCACCGGGGAGCTGTTTTTT	CASSLDRGRFTGELFF	NA	TRBJ2-2	TRBD1	TRBV4-1
TGCGCCAGCAGCCCCGGGACTAGCGGGAGGAGGGATGAGACCCAGTACTTC	CASSPGTSGRRDETQYF	NA	TRBJ2-5	TRBD2	TRBV4-3
TGTGCCAGTAGTGACAGGGCAAAAGAAAAACTGTTTTTT	CASSDRAKEKLFF	NA	TRBJ1-4	TRBD1	TRBV19
TGTGCCAGCAGCCCAAGGTCTAACCGTCCGGGACAGGGTGCTGGCGAGCAGTACTTC	CASSPRSNRPGQGAGEQYF	NA	TRBJ2-7	TRBD1	TRBV4-2
TGCAGTGCTAGATACGACTGGGCGGGAACACAAAACATTCAGTACTTC	CSARYDWAGTQNIQYF	NA	TRBJ2-4	NA	TRBV20-1
TGCGCCAGCAGCCGAACCGGGACGAGCACAGATACGCAGTATTTT	CASSRTGTSTDTQYF	many	TRBJ2-3	NA	TRBV5-1
TGTGCCAGCAGCTTAGTGCTAGCGGGAGGCTACGAGCAGTACTTC	CASSLVLAGGYEQYF	few	TRBJ2-7	TRBD2	TRBV7-2
TGTGCCAGCAGACCTACGGCAGGCCACACTGAAGCTTTCTTT	CASRPTAGHTEAFF	few	TRBJ1-1	NA	TRBV3-1
TGTGCCAGCAGTCTCGGACTAGCGGAGAGCTCCTACGAGCAGTACTTC	CASSLGLAESSYEQYF	NA	TRBJ2-7	TRBD2	TRBV12-3/TRBV12-4
TGTGCCAGCAGCTTAGGGTCTAGCGGAGCCACCTACGAGCAGTACTTC	CASSLGSSGATYEQYF	few	TRBJ2-7	TRBD2	TRBV11-2
TGTGCCAGCAGCCCCCGGACAGGGGTAGGGAATTCACCCCTCCACTTT	CASSPRTGVGNSPLHF	many	TRBJ1-6	TRBD1	TRBV9
TGCAGCGTTGAGATCCCCAGCTTAAGTGGCTACGAGCAGTACTTC	CSVEIPSLSGYEQYF	few	TRBJ2-7	NA	TRBV29-1
TGCAGTGCTAGAGATCTCTCGGGAGTGGGAGAGACCCAGTACTTC	CSARDLSGVGETQYF	NA	TRBJ2-5	NA	TRBV20-1
TGTGCCAGCAGCAACCCCTACGGAAACACCATATATTTT	CASSNPYGNTIYF	few	TRBJ1-3	NA	TRBV7-9
TGTGCCAGCAACGATGACGGATTTTCCTACAATGAGCAGTTCTTC	CASNDDGFSYNEQFF	NA	TRBJ2-1	NA	TRBV7-6
TGTGCCATGGAAGTAGCCAAAAACATTCAGTACTTC	CAMEVAKNIQYF	few	TRBJ2-4	NA	TRBV30
TGCGCCAGCAGCCTTGGGGTCCGGGACGATAATGAAAAACTGTTTTTT	CASSLGVRDDNEKLFF	NA	TRBJ1-4	NA	TRBV4-1
TGTGCCAGCAGCTCCGACGGGGGGAATACGCAGTATTTT	CASSSDGGNTQYF	once	TRBJ2-3	TRBD2	TRBV11-3
TGTGCCAGCAGCCAAGATTGGACTCTAAACACCGGGGAGCTGTTTTTT	CASSQDWTLNTGELFF	few	TRBJ2-2	NA	TRBV4-2
TGTGCCAGCAGCCCCGGGGGTAGCGGGAGGGATGGAAATGAGCAGTTCTTC	CASSPGGSGRDGNEQFF	NA	TRBJ2-1	TRBD2	TRBV6-2/TRBV6-3
TGTGCCAGCAGCTTGGAGGGGCGCGCTTACAATGAGCAGTTCTTC	CASSLEGRAYNEQFF	few	TRBJ2-1	NA	TRBV5-5
TGTGCCAGCAGCCCCGGGACAGGGGCCAATGAGCAGTTCTTC	CASSPGTGANEQFF	many	TRBJ2-1	TRBD1	TRBV7-9
TGTGCCAGCAGAGGTGGGGGGGCAGACTTCCAAGAGACCCAGTACTTC	CASRGGGADFQETQYF	NA	TRBJ2-5	NA	TRBV5-5
TGCAGTGCTGGATTGGGCGGAACCAAGACCAATGAGCAGTTCTTC	CSAGLGGTKTNEQFF	NA	TRBJ2-1	NA	TRBV20-1
TGTGCCAGCAGTTCCCTGGGACAGGGGAGTCGCCACGAGCAGTACTTC	CASSSLGQGSRHEQYF	few	TRBJ2-7	TRBD1	TRBV12-3/TRBV12-4
TGTGCCAGCAGTTCAACTAGCGGAAACATTCAGTACTTC	CASSSTSGNIQYF	many	TRBJ2-4	TRBD2	TRBV27
TGTGCCATCAGTGGTAACTCCTACGAGCAGTACTTC	CAISGNSYEQYF	NA	TRBJ2-7	NA	TRBV10-3
TGTGCCAGCAGCTTTCGACTAGCGGGGGTTCAAGAGACCCAGTACTTC	CASSFRLAGVQETQYF	NA	TRBJ2-5	TRBD2	TRBV7-9
TGTGCCAGCAGCCTACTTGCGGAGCAGTTCTTC	CASSLLAEQFF	many	TRBJ2-1	NA	TRBV12-3/TRBV12-4
TGTGCCAGCAGCCAAGGTCTCTTGCGACAAGTGGGGGCAGATACGCAGTATTTT	CASSQGLLRQVGADTQYF	few	TRBJ2-3	NA	TRBV3-1
TGCGCCAGCAGCCAAGATCAGGGAAGCACTGAAGCTTTCTTT	CASSQDQGSTEAFF	NA	TRBJ1-1	NA	TRBV4-3
TGCGCCAGCAGCTTGAGTAGCGGGGTTTACGAGCAGTACTTC	CASSLSSGVYEQYF	few	TRBJ2-7	TRBD2	TRBV5-1
TGTGCCAGCAGCTCTATGACAGGGCTGAACACTGAAGCTTTCTTT	CASSSMTGLNTEAFF	few	TRBJ1-1	TRBD1	TRBV7-9
TGTGCCAGCAGCTGGCGGGGGAGCACAGATACGCAGTATTTT	CASSWRGSTDTQYF	few	TRBJ2-3	TRBD2	TRBV7-9
TGTGCCAGCAGCCGGGTTGCAGGGGGCTCTATTTACGAGCAGTACTTC	CASSRVAGGSIYEQYF	NA	TRBJ2-7	TRBD1	TRBV5-5